This T cell receptor (beta chain) emerged from a study of metastatic and nonmetastatic thyroid tumors. Looking at the study overall: Peripheral blood and tumor or nodule samples from malignant and benign thyroid patients were compared.

Study-level points and caveats: According to reports, the diversity of TCR beta was significantly higher in malignant thyroid tumors than in benign nodules, and this held in both blood and tumor samples.

None of the patients had undergone any treatment ahead of thyroid surgery. The CDR3 consists of 12 residues. V shed 5 bases and J shed 6 bases, with 11 bases lying between them. Germline assignment: CDR1 DFQATT and CDR2 SNEGSKA (reference sequence). A note on this clone: Antigen unknown. This could be a read error, since a much larger clone is one nucleotide away.

TCRdb ran MiXCR on the PCR reads. The sample holds 45,000 to 65,000 clones, more than 15% seen once. V and J are TRBV20-1 and TRBJ2-1; no reliable D call. The sample was blood. The clonotype was recovered from a female donor with papillary thyroid cancer or a benign thyroid nodule (not recorded which). Some clones in this sample may be carry-over from other donors' samples. CDR3 amino acids: CSAGLVVNEQFF. The CDR3 nucleotides are TGCAGTGCTGGCCTAGTAGTCAATGAGCAGTTCTTC.